The present T cell receptor beta chain was sequenced within a study of regulatory and conventional T cells in RAG deficiency. Genomic DNA came from blood conventional CD4+ T cells gated CD25-low CD127-high. About this clone itself: The target antigen is unknown.

Per the germline V gene, CDR1 is SGHTA and CDR2 is FQGNSA. With 4 bases clipped from V and 2 bases from J, the junction kept 2 bases outside the gene matches. This CDR3 is built from 14 residues. The study's findings and limits: Omenn syndrome and CID/AS patients had roughly 100-fold fewer unique Treg TCR beta sequences, versus approximately 10-fold elsewhere. Sorted Omenn CD25-high CD127-low cells may not be bona fide Tregs. Shannon entropy fell and Simpson indices rose in RAG-deficient patients.

Profiled with immunoSEQ multiplex PCR; TCRdb holds only in-frame clones, not every one. The table lists tens of thousands of clones, nearly 95% of them singletons. These data also formed part of another study, on regulatory T cells. As that report states: Primers: 52 TRBV forward and 13 TRBJ reverse. Regulatory T cells showed the strongest V-J pair restriction and V/J gene skewing among patient repertoires.

V gene TRBV7-2 combines with J gene TRBJ2-5, with 9 bases fitting TRBD1. The TCR was taken from a human donor in good health. Sample: CD25- CD4+ T cells sorted from blood. The CDR3 nucleotides are TGTGCCAGCAGCTCGGGGACAGGGCAAGAGACCCAGTACTTC. Translated: CASSSGTGQETQYF. Using reference TRBV7-2 and TRBJ2-5 for the parts outside the CDR3, the full variable domain is GAGVSQSPSNKVTEKGKDVELRCDPISGHTALYWYRQSLGQGLEFLIYFQGNSAPDKSGLPSDRFSAERTGGSVSTLTIQRTQQEDSAVYLCASSSGTGQETQYFGPGTRLLVL.